This passage covers 9 T cell receptor beta chains from one sample sequenced in a study of control samples from healthy donors and cancer patients. The assay was immunoSEQ multiplex PCR, and TCRdb's table has in-frame clones only and misses some. The data show just over 150,000 clones, with 93% seen just once and roughly 2.3% held by the top ten. Material for sequencing was blood. The source of these receptors is a man aged 50 to 59 in good health.

The J gene is TRBJ2-3, the V gene TRBV29-1; D tentatively reads TRBD1 or TRBD2 (5 bases each). Germline V CDR1 and CDR2: SQVTM, ANQGSEA. V dropped 3 bases and J dropped 7 bases, with 20 bases sitting between them. This CDR3 comprises 15 residues. The CDR3 region is CSVEGPGGRPNTQYF. The CDR3 region has the DNA TGCAGCGTTGAGGGGCCGGGTGGGAGACCCAATACGCAGTATTTT.

The genes are TRBV7-6 and TRBJ2-7, with D possibly TRBD2 on 5 matching bases. V shed 5 bases and J shed 3 bases, with 14 bases lying between them. There are 14 residues in the CDR3. Germline-derived CDR1 and CDR2 are SGHVS and FNYEAQ. CDR3 DNA: TGTGCCAGCAGCGAAGCCGGCGGGCTCTACGAGCAGTACTTC. It is translated as CASSEAGGLYEQYF. Full variable domain (missing parts from reference TRBV7-6 and TRBJ2-7): GAGVSQSPRYKVTKRGQDVALRCDPISGHVSLYWYRQALGQGPEFLTYFNYEAQQDKSGLPNDRFSAERPEGSISTLTIQRTEQRDSAMYRCASSEAGGLYEQYFGPGTRLTVT.

The chain combines TRBV10-3 with TRBJ2-7; 10 nucleotides line up with TRBD1. This CDR3 has 15 amino acids. Per the germline V gene, CDR1 is ENHRY and CDR2 is SYGVKD. The V gene end was trimmed by 7 bases and the J gene end by 2 bases; junction bases not matched to a gene: 8. DNA for the CDR3: TGTGCCATCAACCGGGACAGGGGACCCGCCTACGAGCAGTACTTC. It is translated as CAINRDRGPAYEQYF.

This chain connects TRBV7-6 to TRBJ1-3; D gene unclear. Germline V gene lookup returns CDR1 SGHVS and CDR2 FNYEAQ. There are 12 residues in the CDR3. V lost 5 bases and J lost 4, with 6 bases in between. CDR3 region: CASSLTGNTIYF. DNA for the CDR3: TGTGCCAGCAGCCTCACAGGAAACACCATATATTTT.

CDR3 bases: TGTGCCAGTAGTATCCTCAACAGGGGAAATAATTCACCCCTCCACTTT. Its protein is CASSILNRGNNSPLHF. The chain links TRBV19 to TRBJ1-6; 7 bases are shared with TRBD1. The length of the CDR3 is 16 residues. From germline, CDR1 is LNHDA and CDR2 SQIVND (reference sequence). After removal of 3 bases from V and 5 bases from J, the junction contained 7 bases not matched to a gene.

The CDR3 protein is CASSLVPGNTEAFF. The CDR3 nucleotides read TGTGCCAGCAGCTTAGTTCCAGGGAACACTGAAGCTTTCTTT. This rearrangement joins TRBV7-8 to TRBJ1-1; unclear D gene. The CDR3 consists of 14 residues. CDR1 is SGHVS, CDR2 FQNEAQ, per germline. V was cut by 1 base and J by 1 base, with 7 bases left in between.

In its sample, this clone was seen once. The CDR3, as DNA: TGTGCCAGCAGCTTCCGCGCGGGGGACTCTGGAAACACCATATATTTT. Encoded protein: CASSFRAGDSGNTIYF. The rearrangement uses TRBV4-2 and TRBJ1-3; possibly TRBD1 for D (5 bases). Trimming pared 5 bases from V and 0 bases from J, leaving 14 bases between. Per the germline V gene, CDR1 is LGHNA and CDR2 is YNFKEQ. The CDR3 covers 16 residues.

CDR3 residues: CASSLGTSNEQYF. CDR3 coding DNA: TGTGCCAGCAGCTTGGGGACTAGCAACGAGCAGTACTTC. This chain uses TRBV5-4 with TRBJ2-7, with 8 bases fitting TRBD2. CDR1 and CDR2 from the germline V gene are SGHNT and YYREEE (reference sequence). The V segment lost 0 bases and the J segment 5 bases; nucleotides outside the gene matches: 1. This CDR3 has 13 amino acids.

V gene TRBV10-3 combines with J gene TRBJ2-2, with D tentatively TRBD1 or TRBD2 (5 bases each). This CDR3 region has 18 residues. Looked up from germline, CDR1 is ENHRY and CDR2 is SYGVKD. V lost 2 bases to trimming and J lost 1 base, with 17 bases between them. CDR3 nucleotides: TGTGCCATCAGTGAGCTGGGCCCCCGGGGACGGAACACCGGGGAGCTGTTTTTT. The encoded protein is CAISELGPRGRNTGELFF.